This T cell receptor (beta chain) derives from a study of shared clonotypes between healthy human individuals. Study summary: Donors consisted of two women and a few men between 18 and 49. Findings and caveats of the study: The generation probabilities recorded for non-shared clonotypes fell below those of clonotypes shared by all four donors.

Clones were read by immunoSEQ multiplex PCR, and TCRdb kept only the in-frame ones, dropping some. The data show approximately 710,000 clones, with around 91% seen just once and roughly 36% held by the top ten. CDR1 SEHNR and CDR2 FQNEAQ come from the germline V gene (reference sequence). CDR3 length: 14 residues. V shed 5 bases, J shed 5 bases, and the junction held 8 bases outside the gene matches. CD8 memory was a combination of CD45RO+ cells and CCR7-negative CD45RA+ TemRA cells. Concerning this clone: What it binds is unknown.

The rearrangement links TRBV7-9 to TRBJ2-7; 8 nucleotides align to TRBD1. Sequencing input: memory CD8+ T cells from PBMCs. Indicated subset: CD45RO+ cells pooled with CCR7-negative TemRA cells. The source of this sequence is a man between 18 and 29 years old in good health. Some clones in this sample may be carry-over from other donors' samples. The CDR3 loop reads CASSNRDRIDEQYF. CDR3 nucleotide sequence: TGTGCCAGCAGCAACCGGGACAGGATCGACGAGCAGTACTTC.